This T cell receptor beta chain was sequenced for a study of T cell responses to AZD1222 COVID-19 vaccine. Profiled with immunoSEQ multiplex PCR; TCRdb holds only in-frame clones, not every one. The sample consists of some 140,000 clones, 93% of them appearing once. Germline assignment: CDR1 SNHLY and CDR2 FYNNEI. Trimming stripped 8 bases from V and 6 bases from J, with 7 bases between. This CDR3 is 11 amino acids long. The source of this sequence is an adult in good health. Sequences were derived from peripheral blood, sampled on day 0 of AZD1222 vaccination. This sequence joins TRBV2 and TRBJ1-4; D not resolved. The CDR3 reads CASRTDEKLFF. The CDR3 bases are TGTGCCAGCCGGACGGATGAAAAACTGTTTTTT.